This passage covers 14 T cell receptor beta chains from one sample sequenced in a study of control samples from healthy donors and cancer patients. The table came from immunoSEQ multiplex PCR; TCRdb's copy has only in-frame clones and leaves some out. There are roughly 150,000 clones in the sample; 80% to 90% occur only once, and 1.5% to 2% lies in the top ten. The sequenced material came from blood. All receptors come from a man younger than 30 in good health.

The rearrangement uses TRBV27 and TRBJ2-2; no definite D call. Trimming stripped 3 bases from V and 0 bases from J, with 8 bases between. The CDR3 has 15 amino acids. The germline gives CDR1 MNHEY, CDR2 SMNVEV (reference sequence). This CDR3 reads CASSLQNTNTGELFF. The CDR3 DNA follows: TGTGCCAGCAGTTTGCAGAATACGAACACCGGGGAGCTGTTTTTT.

J is TRBJ1-2 and V is TRBV7-3; D might be TRBD1 (5 bases). The V gene lost 1 base and the J gene lost 7 bases, with 10 bases spanning the gap. This CDR3 contains 13 residues. CDR1 and CDR2 (germline): SGHTA, FQGTGA. Here the CDR3 reads CASSLSSRGGYTF. The CDR3 DNA is TGTGCCAGCAGCTTAAGTTCGAGGGGTGGCTACACCTTC.

The rearrangement uses TRBV3-1 (or the pseudogene TRBV3-2) and TRBJ2-1; the match to TRBD2 covers 7 bases. The CDR3 has 13 amino acids. With 1 base clipped from V and 9 bases from J, the junction kept 3 bases outside the gene matches. Germline V CDR1 and CDR2: LGHDT, YNNKEL (reference sequence). The CDR3 DNA reads TGTGCCAGCAGCCAAGCGAGGGAGGGTGAGCAGTTCTTC. Amino acid sequence: CASSQAREGEQFF.

The J gene is TRBJ2-7, the V gene TRBV5-5, with TRBD2 identical over 10 bases. V lost 0 bases, J lost 0 bases, and 3 bases stayed unmatched. CDR1 is SGHKS, CDR2 YYEKEE, per germline (reference sequence). This CDR3 is built from 16 residues. Here the CDR3 reads CASSLGPSGSSYEQYF. The CDR3 coding sequence is TGTGCCAGCAGCTTGGGCCCTAGCGGGAGCTCCTACGAGCAGTACTTC. Full variable domain (missing parts from reference TRBV5-5 and TRBJ2-7): DAGVTQSPTHLIKTRGQQVTLRCSPISGHKSVSWYQQVLGQGPQFIFQYYEKEERGRGNFPDRFSARQFPNYSSELNVNALLLGDSALYLCASSLGPSGSSYEQYFGPGTRLTVT.

The rearrangement links TRBV9 to TRBJ2-1, with D perhaps being TRBD1 or TRBD2 (6 bases each). Germline CDR1 and CDR2: SGDLS and YYNGEE. CDR3 size: 17 residues. V was trimmed by 3 bases and J by 4 bases, leaving 20 bases between them. CDR3 sequence reads: CASSEGGLLEKYNEQFF. The CDR3 DNA reads TGTGCCAGCAGCGAGGGGGGACTCCTAGAAAAGTACAATGAGCAGTTCTTC.

The chain combines TRBV4-3 with TRBJ2-1; the D gene is possibly TRBD2 (7 bases). The CDR3 totals 15 residues. The germline V gene encodes CDR1 LGHNA and CDR2 YSLEER. Trimming took 4 bases from V and 4 from J, leaving 14 bases between them. The CDR3 region has the DNA TGCGCCAGCAGCCCCGTGGGGGGGGCATACAATGAGCAGTTCTTC. Its translation: CASSPVGGAYNEQFF.

The chain joins TRBV7-2 to TRBJ2-3; 7 bases fit TRBD1. J lost 5 bases, V lost 5 bases, and 7 bases had no gene match. In germline, CDR1 is SGHTA, CDR2 FQGNSA. The CDR3 extends over 14 amino acids. The CDR3 loop is CASSPYRGGDTQYF. In DNA, the CDR3 is TGTGCCAGCAGCCCATACAGGGGTGGAGATACGCAGTATTTT.

The V and J genes are TRBV20-1 and TRBJ1-2; TRBD1 might be the D (5 bases). Germline-derived CDR1 and CDR2 are DFQATT and SNEGSKA (reference sequence). CDR3 size: 11 residues. The V end was cut by 6 bases, the J end by 2 bases, with 7 bases between. CDR3 in DNA: TGCAGTGCCGGGGGAAACTATGGCTACACCTTC. Translated, it gives CSAGGNYGYTF.

The J gene is TRBJ2-4, the V gene TRBV6-2 or TRBV6-3, with a weak D call TRBD1 (6 bases). Trimming pared 4 bases from V and 0 bases from J, leaving 10 bases between. Per the germline V gene, CDR1 is MNHEY and CDR2 is SVGEGT. The CDR3 is 15 residues long. The CDR3, as DNA: TGTGCCAGCAGTTCAACAGGGCTAGCCAAAAACATTCAGTACTTC. Its protein product is CASSSTGLAKNIQYF.

This sequence joins TRBV19 and TRBJ2-1; weak D call: TRBD1 (6 bases). Deletions cut 4 bases from V and 4 bases from J, with 23 bases between. CDR1 and CDR2 (germline): LNHDA, SQIVND (reference sequence). This CDR3 comprises 18 residues. This CDR3 reads CASSRSGSETGFYNEQFF. In DNA form, the CDR3 reads TGTGCCAGTAGTAGATCGGGGAGCGAGACAGGCTTTTACAATGAGCAGTTCTTC.

The sample holds a few counts of this clone. The chain carries TRBV6-5 and TRBJ2-7; D gene ambiguous. The germline V gene encodes CDR1 MNHEY and CDR2 SVGAGI. Between the trimmed V and J ends, which lost 4 bases and 3 bases, there was a span of 7 bases. The length of the CDR3 is 12 residues. As DNA, the CDR3 is TGTGCCAGCAGTTCCACAAACTACGAGCAGTACTTC. It is translated as CASSSTNYEQYF.

The chain recombines TRBV9 with TRBJ2-5; 11 nucleotides align to TRBD2. After removal of 4 bases from V and 3 bases from J, the junction contained 2 bases not matched to a gene. Germline V gene data show CDR1 as SGDLS and CDR2 as YYNGEE. The CDR3 is made up of 14 amino acids. The CDR3 sequence is CASSPTSGEETQYF. In DNA, the CDR3 is TGTGCCAGCAGCCCGACTAGCGGGGAAGAGACCCAGTACTTC.

This clone was counted once. The chain combines TRBV6-1 with TRBJ2-3; D possibly matches TRBD1 or TRBD2 (6 bases each). The CDR3 totals 16 residues. V shed 2 bases and J shed 0 bases, with 12 bases lying between them. CDR1 and CDR2 (germline): MNHNS, SASEGT. CDR3 DNA sequence: TGTGCCAGCAGTGAATTAGGGGGGTCTAGCACAGATACGCAGTATTTT. It translates to CASSELGGSSTDTQYF.

The chain joins TRBV5-1 to TRBJ2-3; 7 nucleotides align to TRBD2. V lost 4 bases and J lost 5; bases outside the gene matches: 13. The germline V gene encodes CDR1 SGHRS and CDR2 YFSETQ. This CDR3 contains 16 residues. In nucleotides, the CDR3 is TGCGCCAGCAGCCAGCCGGGAGGCGGGGTAGGAGATACGCAGTATTTT. Translating it yields CASSQPGGGVGDTQYF.